This T cell receptor beta chain appears in the sequencing data of a study of regulatory T cells in long-lasting Graves disease. With V trimmed by 0 bases and J by 4 bases, 5 bases remained unmatched. The CDR3 is made up of 15 amino acids. Germline CDR1 SGHKS, CDR2 YYEKEE (reference sequence). This clonotype was seen repeatedly, ten times or more. Its specificity is not known. Specified time point: newly diagnosed GD, antithyroid drugs for less than 3 months. After RNA was extracted from PBMCs, the TCR library was made from it. Overall study findings and caveats: Persistent patients had a count of shared public clonotypes (approximately 2,700) that exceeded that of new patients (about 870).

HTBI primers from iRepertoire and Arm-PCR of CDR3 regions yielded the TCR beta libraries. TCRdb re-analysed the multiplex PCR reads in MiXCR, keeping a single row per CDR3 protein. The repertoire includes 540,000 or so distinct CDR3 sequences, less than 15% of them detected once, and roughly a tenth sits in the top ten. These data were also reused for a study on T cells in Graves' hyperthyroidism and ophthalmopathy. This second report adds: The model made its ophthalmopathy prediction, and onset followed a median approximately 6 months later.

The specimen was peripheral blood mononuclear cells (PBMCs), collected at new diagnosis, from a patient treated with antithyroid drugs. The chain couples TRBV5-5 to TRBJ2-5, with TRBD1 matching over 8 bases. This receptor was obtained from a man aged 25-45 years with Graves disease. CDR3 loop: CASSLAATGAETQYF. The CDR3 nucleotides read TGTGCCAGCAGCTTGGCCGCGACAGGGGCAGAGACCCAGTACTTC.